This entry lists 6 T cell receptor beta chains sequenced from one sample in a study of cytomegalovirus exposure and HLA in healthy donors. Primers: 60 Vbeta forward and 13 Jbeta reverse. Profiling relied on immunoSEQ multiplex PCR, and the TCRdb table lists in-frame clones only, not all of them. The table records about 76,000 clones, over 60% of them present only once. The material sequenced was PBMCs. These receptor sequences come from a woman aged 40 to 49 in good health and CMV-seropositive.

This sequence joins TRBV7-9 and TRBJ2-1, with 12 positions matching TRBD2. The CDR3 sequence is 17 residues long. The V and J ends lost 4 bases and 3 bases, in that order; junction bases with no gene match: 7. Looked up from germline, CDR1 is SEHNR and CDR2 is FQNEAQ (reference sequence). The CDR3 nucleotides are TGTGCCAGCAGCTCGTCCCCACTAGCGGGGGGCTACAATGAGCAGTTCTTC. Translated, it gives CASSSSPLAGGYNEQFF.

The rearrangement joins TRBV11-2 to TRBJ2-1; 8 bases fit TRBD2. J gave up 5 bases and V 6 bases, and 12 bases lay outside the gene matches. The germline gives CDR1 SGHAT, CDR2 FQNNGV. The CDR3 contains 16 residues. CDR3 sequence (DNA): TGTGCCAGCAGGACTTGGGACGGGAGGGCCAACAATGAGCAGTTCTTC. The encoded protein is CASRTWDGRANNEQFF. The full variable domain, with the rest looked up from reference TRBV11-2 and TRBJ2-1, is EAGVAQSPRYKIIEKRQSVAFWCNPISGHATLYWYQQILGQGPKLLIQFQNNGVVDDSQLPKDRFSAERLKGVDSTLKIQPAKLEDSAVYLCASRTWDGRANNEQFFGPGTRLTVL.

V usage is TRBV10-1 and J usage is TRBJ2-7, with TRBD1 identical over 9 bases. This CDR3 comprises 15 residues. Germline V gene data show CDR1 as WNHNN and CDR2 as SYGVQD (reference sequence). V trimming: 6 bases; J trimming: 2 bases; junction bases outside the gene matches: 8. The CDR3: CASRGDRVGAYEQYF. DNA of the CDR3: TGCGCCAGCAGAGGGGACAGGGTGGGGGCCTACGAGCAGTACTTC.

This chain uses TRBV7-2 with TRBJ1-2; 10 bases are a match to TRBD1. The CDR3 covers 14 residues. From germline, CDR1 is SGHTA and CDR2 FQGNSA. The V segment lost 2 bases and the J segment 6 bases; nucleotides outside the gene matches: 3. The CDR3 bases are TGTGCCAGCAGCTTACGACAGGGGGCAGATGGCTACACCTTC. As protein: CASSLRQGADGYTF. The entire variable domain, with the rest obtained from reference TRBV7-2 and TRBJ1-2, is as follows: GAGVSQSPSNKVTEKGKDVELRCDPISGHTALYWYRQSLGQGLEFLIYFQGNSAPDKSGLPSDRFSAERTGGSVSTLTIQRTQQEDSAVYLCASSLRQGADGYTFGSGTRLTVV.

This chain joins TRBV4-2 and TRBJ1-2, with TRBD1 as a possible D gene (5 bases). The CDR3 is 15 residues long. Deletions cut 0 bases from V and 5 bases from J, with 13 bases between. The germline gives CDR1 LGHNA, CDR2 YNFKEQ. The DNA of the CDR3 is TGTGCCAGCAGCCAAGATGCGACAGACTTTTATGGCTACACCTTC. It specifies CASSQDATDFYGYTF.

The chain combines TRBV4-3 with TRBJ2-6; maybe TRBD2 (6 bases). The CDR3 has 15 residues. Looked up from germline, CDR1 is LGHNA and CDR2 is YSLEER. The ends were cut back, 1 base at V and 2 bases at J, with 6 bases in the middle. Here the CDR3 DNA reads TGCGCCAGCAGCCAAGGGGGGGCTGGGGCCAACGTCCTGACTTTC. It yields the protein CASSQGGAGANVLTF.